This record covers a single T cell receptor (beta chain). Its antigen is currently unknown. Germline CDR1 and CDR2: MNHEY and SMNVEV (reference sequence). The CDR3 runs 16 residues. Unmatched junction bases numbered 8, after V lost 5 bases and J lost 2 bases. CD45RO-negative CD8 cells positively selected for CCR7 made up the naive population, which excluded terminally differentiated effector memory CD45RA+ cells. This entry belongs to a study of shared clonotypes between healthy human individuals. Study context: Donors, aged 18 to 49, were a couple of women and three men.

The method was immunoSEQ multiplex PCR; TCRdb's version includes in-frame clones alone and lacks a portion of them. The data hold about 2.1 million clones, with 85% to 95% observed a single time. Study results and caveats: Generally, naive subsets came out with larger estimated richness than memory subsets. Of the naive CD4 clonotypes, approximately 5% were shared across several donors.

The chain combines TRBV27 with TRBJ1-5, with TRBD1 identical over 8 bases. The sequenced sample consisted of naive CD8+ T cells from PBMCs. This sequence originates from a man between 18 and 29 years old in good health. Some clones in this sample may be carry-over from other donors' samples. The CDR3 is CASSPNRGMGNQPQHF. The CDR3, as DNA: TGTGCCAGCAGTCCCAACAGGGGGATGGGCAATCAGCCCCAGCATTTT.